This is a list of T cell receptor beta chains from one sample in a study of blood T cell repertoires in COVID-19. The table came from immunoSEQ multiplex PCR; TCRdb's copy has only in-frame clones and leaves some out. The sample contains 150,000 to 200,000 clones, about 85% of which appear only once. The sample was peripheral blood. The receptors stem from a man between 18 and 35 years old with acute or convalescent COVID-19. The CDR3 runs from the conserved cysteine through the conserved F or W. D genes are given only for firm matches.

d_gene,v_gene,j_gene,CDR3aa
-,TRBV12-3/TRBV12-4,TRBJ1-4,CASRLQEYEKLFF
TRBD2,TRBV9,TRBJ2-1,CASSGQRGPYNEQFF
-,TRBV7-9,TRBJ1-2,CASSLDGGYGGYTF
-,TRBV4-2,TRBJ2-5,CASSQGVSGLKGTQYF
-,TRBV5-4,TRBJ2-5,CASSPPSRRVETQYF
TRBD1,TRBV11-2,TRBJ1-1,CASSLVGQGSPEAFF
-,TRBV7-2,TRBJ1-6,CASTLPQGVPLHF
TRBD1,TRBV7-2,TRBJ2-7,CASSLDWTGPYEQYF
TRBD1,TRBV19,TRBJ2-4,CASRGQGEVEGYF
TRBD2,TRBV5-1,TRBJ2-3,CASSQLAGGRTDTQYF